This is a list of T cell receptor beta chains from one sample in a study of B cell selection in AIRE deficiency. Clones were read by immunoSEQ multiplex PCR, and TCRdb kept only the in-frame ones, dropping some. This table holds 20,000 to 25,000 clones, 85% to 95% found once. Sequenced: Tregs sorted from PBMCs. The receptors come from a human donor with AIRE deficiency. The conserved cysteine and the conserved F or W are not part of the CDR3 here. Each record gives: V gene, clone size, CDR3 protein. Clone size, where shown, is once, few, many, or a class for clones that have expanded.

TRBV6-5 NA ASSTGRGRGQY
TRBV19 NA ASIQSGAGNTIY
TRBV9 NA ASSVGAGGVHEQY
TRBV28 NA ASSSGGAYQETQY
TRBV9 NA ASSVGLVTGELF
TRBV6-1 NA ASGEGPAKTQY
TRBV19 once ASSTPRGSSNTEAF
TRBV7-9 few ASRTQGFWGYT
TRBV28 NA ASSFGDRVGEKLF
TRBV5-1 NA ASTGGVTANVLT
TRBV28 NA ASSLRGGNTEAF
TRBV7-6 NA ASSFSTDTQY
TRBV7-2 NA ASSSQGGGQETQY
TRBV10-3 NA AISESGYEQY
TRBV11-3 NA ASSQTGGSSSGNTIY
TRBV7-9 NA ASSKMTGNRANEKLF
TRBV7-4 NA ASSLDIGHMNTEAF
TRBV18 NA ASSSLARIYNEQF
TRBV29-1 once SAREGTSGGGSYNEQF
TRBV29-1 NA SVVSGTPSSYEQY
TRBV7-2 NA ASSLTGAGLDEQF
TRBV27 NA ASSLWGQGYTEAF
TRBV5-1 NA ASSLGGGRTTDTQY
TRBV7-2 once ASSLGQLYSNQPQH
TRBV28 NA ASSPGQEVEAF
TRBV11-3 NA ASSFAGDYEQY
TRBV4-1 NA ASSQETSGSTDTQY
TRBV30 NA AWSRGETVAGELF
TRBV6-5 NA ASRVRQGGTEAF
TRBV28 NA ASTSQQDRGLEQY
TRBV9 NA ASSPTLAGGPEQF
TRBV6-4 NA ASSDLHISSYEQY
TRBV2 few ASSSPAIAQSQH
TRBV15 NA ATSRARGPETQY
TRBV7-8 NA ASSPGQANTEAF